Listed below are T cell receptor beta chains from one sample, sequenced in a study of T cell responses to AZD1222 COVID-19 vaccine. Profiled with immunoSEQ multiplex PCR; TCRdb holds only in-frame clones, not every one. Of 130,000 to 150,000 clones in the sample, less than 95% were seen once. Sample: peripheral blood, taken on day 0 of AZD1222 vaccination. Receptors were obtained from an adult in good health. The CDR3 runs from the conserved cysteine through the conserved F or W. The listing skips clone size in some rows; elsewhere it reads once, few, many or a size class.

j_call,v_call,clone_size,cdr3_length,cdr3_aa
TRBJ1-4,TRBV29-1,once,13,CSVGVGTLGELFF
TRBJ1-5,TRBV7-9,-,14,CASSPGQMNQPQHF
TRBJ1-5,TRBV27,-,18,CASRNPPPRDSNNQPQHF
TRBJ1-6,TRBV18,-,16,CASSPRVGSTDSPLHF
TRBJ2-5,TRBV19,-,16,CASANAAWAREETQYF
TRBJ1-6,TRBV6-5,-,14,CASSYPGSGESLHF
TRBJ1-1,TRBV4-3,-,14,CASSQDRTNTEAFF
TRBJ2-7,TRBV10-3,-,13,CATRDRGRHEQYF
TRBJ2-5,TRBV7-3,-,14,CASSPTVPQETQYF
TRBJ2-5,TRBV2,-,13,CASSDRNEETQYF
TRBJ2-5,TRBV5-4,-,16,CASSRDPSGGWETQYF
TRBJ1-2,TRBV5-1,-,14,CASNIGGANYGYTF
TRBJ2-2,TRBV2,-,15,CASSGLAGPAGELFF
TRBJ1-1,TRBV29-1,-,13,CSAGPGLNTEAFF
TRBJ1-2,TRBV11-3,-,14,CASSPVQSNYGYTF
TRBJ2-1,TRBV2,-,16,CASIGPGQGGYNEQFF
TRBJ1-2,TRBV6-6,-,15,CASSAEGGKFEGYTF
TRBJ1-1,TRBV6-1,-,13,CASSEAGRIEAFF
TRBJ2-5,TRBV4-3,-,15,CASSQVGGEQETQYF
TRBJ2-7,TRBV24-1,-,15,CATSDRQVWGYEQYF
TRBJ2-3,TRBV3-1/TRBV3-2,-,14,CASSQNSGADTQYF
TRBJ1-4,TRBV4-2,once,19,CASSQDSGGGIATNEKLFF
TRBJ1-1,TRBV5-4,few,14,CASSLGHQNTEAFF
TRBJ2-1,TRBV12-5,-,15,CASGLGGVENNEQFF
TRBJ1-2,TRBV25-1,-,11,CASSALYGYTF
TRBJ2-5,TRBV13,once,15,CASSSRLAEQETQYF
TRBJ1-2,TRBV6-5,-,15,CASRSPQGNDYGYTF
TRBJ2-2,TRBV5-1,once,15,CASSPRTGWAGELFF
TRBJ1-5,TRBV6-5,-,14,CASSYSSGRQPQHF
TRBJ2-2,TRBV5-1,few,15,CASRPGPFDTGELFF
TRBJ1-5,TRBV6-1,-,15,CASSERTGLNQPQHF
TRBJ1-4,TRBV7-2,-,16,CASSLEWAGQFEKLFF
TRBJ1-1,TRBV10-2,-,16,CASSFGRGRANTEAFF
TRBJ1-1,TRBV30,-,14,CAWSVQPGRAEAFF
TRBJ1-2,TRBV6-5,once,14,CASSYSLGRNGYTF
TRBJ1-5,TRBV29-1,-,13,CSVSDRSNQPQHF
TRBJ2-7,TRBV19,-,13,CASRPGAMGEQYF
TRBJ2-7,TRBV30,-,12,CAWSSHLGEQYF
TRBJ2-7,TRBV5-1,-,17,CASSLAWLVGGDYEQYF
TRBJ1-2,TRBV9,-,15,CASSPTDRGAVGYTF
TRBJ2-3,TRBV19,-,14,CASSDTTYTDTQYF